One sample yielded the 18 T cell receptor beta chains listed below, sequenced in a study of T-cell reconstitution after alpha-beta-depleted transplantation in children (TCRdb year 2016). The protocol used for the library was PCR. The instrument given in TCRdb is Illumina HiSeq 2500. To normalize quantification of the TCRbeta repertoire, the TCR libraries were built with molecular barcoding that relied on unique molecular identifiers. TCRdb handled the public reads itself, with Q25 trimming in fastp and clone calling in MiXCR, and kept productive beta chains. Rows are combined by CDR3 protein, so each entry shows the most common genes and DNA. Present in this sample are 150,000 to 200,000 distinct CDR3 sequences, about 6.4% of which were seen just once. The ten largest clones take up 3% to 3.5% of the sample. The source material was PBMCs from the stem cell graft donor, sampled from the stem cell graft. Every receptor here comes from a human donor who donated a stem cell graft to a child with Wiskott-Aldrich syndrome.

This clonotype was detected ten times or more. The chain uses TRBV5-1 and TRBJ2-3; the D is unclear. V lost 0 bases and J lost 0, with 8 bases in between. Per germline, CDR1 SGHRS and CDR2 YFSETQ. There are 15 residues in the CDR3. The CDR3 loop reads CASSLGRVSTDTQYF. The CDR3, as DNA: TGCGCCAGCAGCTTGGGTCGGGTGAGCACAGATACGCAGTATTTT.

This clonotype was observed many times. The chain employs TRBV12-3 or TRBV12-4 and TRBJ2-5, with TRBD2 matching 14 bases. The J segment lost 7 bases and the V segment lost 7 bases, leaving 14 bases of the junction unmatched. The CDR3 runs to 17 residues. CDR3 in DNA: TGTGCCAGCACCTCCTCGCGACTAGCGGGGGGGAAGGGGACCCAGTACTTC. Its protein is CASTSSRLAGGKGTQYF.

The table lists this clonotype with many counts. The chain combines TRBV3-1 with TRBJ2-7; D remains ambiguous. Per the germline V gene, CDR1 is LGHDT and CDR2 is YNNKEL (reference sequence). With 3 bases removed from V and 2 bases from J, the gap between germline ends came to 5 bases. The CDR3 has 12 residues. CDR3 residues: CASSHSTYEQYF. The CDR3 region has the DNA TGTGCCAGCAGCCACTCAACCTACGAGCAGTACTTC.

This clonotype was recorded a few times. The chain links TRBV10-3 to TRBJ2-5; TRBD2 aligns across 10 bases. Trimming took 11 bases from V and 5 from J; bases not matched to a gene: 17. The CDR3 is 16 amino acids. Germline values: CDR1 ENHRY, CDR2 SYGVKD. CDR3 residues: CAASSGRVRGEETQYF. The CDR3 nucleotides are TGTGCCGCATCGAGCGGGAGGGTCCGGGGAGAGGAGACCCAGTACTTC.

This clonotype was observed many times. The rearrangement links TRBV29-1 to TRBJ2-7; 12 bases are shared with TRBD2. This CDR3 has 13 residues. Looked up from germline, CDR1 is SQVTM and CDR2 is ANQGSEA. Germline trimming cut 7 bases from V and 5 bases from J; bases unmatched to any gene: 6. The DNA of the CDR3 is TGCAGCGCGCTAGCGGGAGGGCCCCACGAGCAGTACTTC. Translated, it gives CSALAGGPHEQYF.

The gene calls are TRBV20-1 and TRBJ2-2; 9 positions agree with TRBD1. J was trimmed by 5 bases and V by 5 bases; bases with no gene match: 6. Per germline, CDR1 DFQATT and CDR2 SNEGSKA (reference sequence). The CDR3 spans 14 residues. The CDR3 loop reads CSAPDRGGTGELFF. The CDR3 nucleotides are TGCAGTGCTCCCGACAGGGGGGGGACCGGGGAGCTGTTTTTT.

Comment on this clonotype: Possible read error: a much larger clone is one base away. J is TRBJ2-2 and V is TRBV6-1; D tentatively reads TRBD1 or TRBD2 (5 bases each). The V end was cut by 6 bases, the J end by 6 bases, with 14 bases between. There are 14 residues in the CDR3. In germline, CDR1 is MNHNS, CDR2 SASEGT. Written as DNA, the CDR3 is TGTGCCAGCAGAAAAAGGGGACCCGCCGGGGAGCTGTTTTTT. Protein product: CASRKRGPAGELFF.

This clonotype was recorded at least ten times. The chain links TRBV5-1 to TRBJ1-1; D uncertain. This CDR3 is built from 15 residues. The V end lost 0 bases, the J end lost 0 bases, and 9 bases lay between the germline ends. The germline CDR1 and CDR2 sequences are SGHRS and YFSETQ. In DNA, the CDR3 is TGCGCCAGCAGCTTGGCCGAGCAGATGAACACTGAAGCTTTCTTT. As protein: CASSLAEQMNTEAFF.

This clonotype was detected ten times or more. This sequence joins TRBV20-1 and TRBJ2-5; D is possibly TRBD1 (6 bases). This CDR3 has 12 amino acids. The germline gives CDR1 DFQATT, CDR2 SNEGSKA (reference sequence). Trimming took 6 bases from V and 0 from J, leaving 8 bases between them. The CDR3 loop is CSARGNQETQYF. DNA of the CDR3: TGCAGTGCCAGGGGTAACCAAGAGACCCAGTACTTC.

V usage is TRBV18 and J usage is TRBJ1-2; no reliable D call. Trimming pared 3 bases from V and 2 bases from J, leaving 13 bases between. CDR1 is KGHSH, CDR2 LQKENI, per germline. This CDR3 has 15 amino acids. CDR3 protein: CASSPPSGVNYGYTF. In nucleotides, the CDR3 is TGTGCCAGCTCACCGCCCTCAGGAGTCAACTATGGCTACACCTTC.

Many counts were recorded for this clonotype. The chain combines TRBV7-2 with TRBJ2-2, with unresolved D. This CDR3 is built from 13 residues. The V end was cut by 3 bases, the J end by 3 bases, with 5 bases between. CDR1 and CDR2 (germline): SGHTA, FQGNSA. The DNA of the CDR3 is TGTGCCAGCAGCTTCTCATACACCGGGGAGCTGTTTTTT. It specifies CASSFSYTGELFF.

This clonotype was detected many times. The rearrangement joins TRBV20-1 to TRBJ2-3; D tentatively fits TRBD1 or TRBD2 (5 bases each). Germline V gives CDR1 DFQATT, CDR2 SNEGSKA (reference sequence). The V end was cut by 6 bases, the J end by 1 base, with 23 bases between. The CDR3 contains 17 residues. The CDR3 DNA sequence: TGCAGTGCCCCAGGCCAGAGAAGACGGGGCCGCACAGATACGCAGTATTTT. This encodes CSAPGQRRRGRTDTQYF.

In its sample, this clonotype was seen many times. The gene calls are TRBV2 and TRBJ2-5; D is unresolved. The CDR3 has 12 amino acids. V lost 1 base and J lost 5, with 5 bases in between. The V gene's germline CDR1 is SNHLY and CDR2 FYNNEI. CDR3 sequence: CASSEVQETQYF. CDR3 in DNA: TGTGCCAGCAGTGAAGTTCAGGAGACCCAGTACTTC.

This clonotype was seen many times. This CDR3 reads CATGLSSYEQYF. The CDR3 bases are TGTGCTACAGGATTGAGCTCCTACGAGCAGTACTTC. The chain is built from TRBV6-5 and TRBJ2-7, with a tentative D call TRBD1 (5 bases). This CDR3 contains 12 residues. From germline, CDR1 is MNHEY and CDR2 SVGAGI.

This clonotype was picked up many times. This sequence joins TRBV20-1 and TRBJ2-5, with D possibly TRBD1 on 5 matching bases. The CDR3 contains 13 residues. The V gene lost 4 bases and the J gene lost 2 bases, with 11 bases spanning the gap. Germline V gene lookup returns CDR1 DFQATT and CDR2 SNEGSKA (reference sequence). In DNA form, the CDR3 reads TGCAGTGCTAATCAGGGCCTACAAGAGACCCAGTACTTC. Translated: CSANQGLQETQYF.

In this sample, this clonotype turned up many times. J is TRBJ1-6 and V is TRBV2; D gene unclear. The CDR3 spans 17 residues. Between the trimmed V and J ends, which lost 2 bases and 6 bases, there was a span of 17 bases. Germline CDR1 is SNHLY and CDR2 is FYNNEI. As DNA, the CDR3 is TGTGCCAGCAGTGAACTTCGCCCGATACAGACTAATTCACCCCTCCACTTT. Translation: CASSELRPIQTNSPLHF.

This clonotype was counted between two and nine times. The chain has TRBV11-2 and TRBJ2-7, with 7 bases fitting TRBD1. V was clipped by 4 bases and J by 2 bases; unmatched bases: 5. The germline V gene encodes CDR1 SGHAT and CDR2 FQNNGV. The CDR3 is made up of 14 amino acids. The CDR3 sequence: CASSWGTEAYEQYF. The DNA for the CDR3 is TGTGCCAGCAGCTGGGGGACAGAAGCCTACGAGCAGTACTTC. Full variable domain (outside the CDR3, taken from reference TRBV11-2 and TRBJ2-7): EAGVAQSPRYKIIEKRQSVAFWCNPISGHATLYWYQQILGQGPKLLIQFQNNGVVDDSQLPKDRFSAERLKGVDSTLKIQPAKLEDSAVYLCASSWGTEAYEQYFGPGTRLTVT.

This clonotype was observed many times. J is TRBJ2-7 and V is TRBV18; 9 nucleotides align to TRBD2. The germline gives CDR1 KGHSH, CDR2 LQKENI. CDR3 length: 14 residues. The V and J ends lost 3 bases and 7 bases, in that order; junction bases with no gene match: 7. CDR3 amino acids: CASSPGLAGWEQYF. DNA for the CDR3: TGTGCCAGCTCACCGGGACTAGCCGGTTGGGAGCAGTACTTC.